The next 18 T cell receptor beta chains were all read from a single sample in a study of cytomegalovirus exposure and HLA in healthy donors. Sequencing used immunoSEQ multiplex PCR; TCRdb keeps in-frame clones, though not all of them. This table has 100,000 to 150,000 clones, 75% to 90% appearing once. Material: PBMCs. Receptor source: a woman between 18 and 30 years old in good health and CMV-seronegative.

V gene TRBV18 combines with J gene TRBJ2-2, with D perhaps matching TRBD1 (5 bases). The germline CDR1 and CDR2 sequences are KGHSH and LQKENI. The CDR3 sequence is 14 residues long. V dropped 5 bases and J dropped 7 bases, with 14 bases sitting between them. The CDR3 sequence is CASSSQGTGGELFF. DNA for the CDR3: TGTGCCAGCTCATCGCAGGGTACCGGCGGGGAGCTGTTTTTT.

V gene TRBV13 combines with J gene TRBJ2-7; 11 bases line up with TRBD2. The CDR3 runs 15 residues. Germline V gene sequence: CDR1 PRHDT, CDR2 FYEKMQ (reference sequence). Trimming at V came to 4 bases and at J to 3 bases, leaving 5 bases not matched to a gene. In DNA, the CDR3 is TGTGCCAGCAGCTCAGGGACTAGCGGAAACTACGAGCAGTACTTC. Protein: CASSSGTSGNYEQYF.

The rearrangement links TRBV6-5 to TRBJ1-1; 9 bases line up with TRBD1. The germline gives CDR1 MNHEY, CDR2 SVGAGI. The CDR3 sequence is 15 residues long. J was trimmed by 4 bases and V by 2 bases; bases with no gene match: 5. In DNA form, the CDR3 reads TGTGCCAGCAGTTACCTACAGGGGGCAGGCACTGAAGCTTTCTTT. Translated: CASSYLQGAGTEAFF.

The rearrangement joins TRBV19 to TRBJ2-7; maybe TRBD1 (6 bases). The germline CDR1 and CDR2 sequences are LNHDA and SQIVND (reference sequence). Between the trimmed V and J ends, which lost 4 bases and 2 bases, there was a span of 9 bases. This CDR3 has 13 amino acids. The CDR3 DNA reads as TGTGCCAGTAGTACTGGACAGACCTACGAGCAGTACTTC. Protein sequence: CASSTGQTYEQYF.

This clone was counted only a few times. The chain joins TRBV6-1 to TRBJ2-5; TRBD2 aligns across 7 bases. CDR1 and CDR2 from the germline V gene are MNHNS and SASEGT. The CDR3 loop spans 16 amino acids. Trimming at V came to 2 bases and at J to 4 bases, leaving 10 bases not matched to a gene. The chain's CDR3 is CASSESGGEGSETQYF. CDR3 DNA sequence: TGTGCCAGCAGTGAATCGGGCGGGGAGGGGTCAGAGACCCAGTACTTC.

The chain has TRBV18 and TRBJ2-7; D remains unclear. Per germline, CDR1 KGHSH and CDR2 LQKENI. The CDR3 contains 15 residues. V gave up 4 bases and J gave up 2 bases, with 15 bases separating them. The CDR3 DNA follows: TGTGCCAGCTCACGATCGGCAGGCAACCCCTACGAGCAGTACTTC. Translating gives CASSRSAGNPYEQYF.

This sequence joins TRBV18 and TRBJ1-3; 9 nucleotides align to TRBD1. The CDR3 extends over 16 amino acids. V was pared by 5 bases and J by 4 bases, with 9 bases of the junction left unmatched. CDR1 is KGHSH and CDR2 is LQKENI in the germline V gene. The CDR3 loop is CASSESGTGHGNTIYF. In DNA, the CDR3 is TGTGCCAGCTCAGAATCCGGGACAGGGCACGGAAACACCATATATTTT.

The rearrangement links TRBV10-3 to TRBJ2-3; 7 bases agree with TRBD2. Looked up from germline, CDR1 is ENHRY and CDR2 is SYGVKD. The trim removed 6 bases at V and 0 bases at J, leaving 3 bases unmatched. The CDR3 is 14 amino acids. CDR3 sequence reads: CAIRAGTSTDTQYF. In DNA form, the CDR3 reads TGTGCCATCAGAGCGGGGACCAGCACAGATACGCAGTATTTT.

This clone was counted between two and nine times. The chain carries TRBV25-1 and TRBJ2-7, with D tentatively TRBD2 (6 bases). The CDR3 consists of 12 residues. V was cut by 4 bases and J by 3 bases, with 7 bases left in between. Germline CDR1 MGHDK, CDR2 SYGVNS. The CDR3 coding sequence is TGTGCCAGCAGTGTGGAGGGCTACGAGCAGTACTTC. Protein sequence: CASSVEGYEQYF.

The genes are TRBV7-3 and TRBJ2-3; 7 nucleotides match TRBD1. V lost 9 bases to trimming and J lost 2 bases; unmatched junction nucleotides: 5. From germline, CDR1 is SGHTA and CDR2 FQGTGA. CDR3 length: 13 amino acids. DNA of the CDR3: TGTGCCAGTGGGACAGCGACCACAGATACGCAGTATTTT. It translates to CASGTATTDTQYF.

The chain has TRBV18 and TRBJ2-2; 8 positions agree with TRBD1. Germline CDR1 and CDR2: KGHSH and LQKENI. The J segment lost 4 bases and the V segment lost 4 bases, leaving 8 bases of the junction unmatched. CDR3 length: 16 residues. In nucleotides, the CDR3 is TGTGCCAGCTCACGGGGACAGGCAAGGGGCACCGGGGAGCTGTTTTTT. The encoded protein is CASSRGQARGTGELFF.

V gene TRBV4-1 combines with J gene TRBJ2-3; TRBD1 matches 9 bases. Germline assignment: CDR1 MGHRA and CDR2 YSYEKL. This CDR3 has 16 residues. The ends lost 5 bases at V and 1 base at J; junction bases unmatched: 7. CDR3 DNA: TGCGCCAGCAGCGAATACGGGACAGGGCGCACAGATACGCAGTATTTT. As protein: CASSEYGTGRTDTQYF.

This clone occurred once. The rearrangement uses TRBV6-5 and TRBJ1-2; D may be TRBD1 (6 bases). CDR1 and CDR2 from the germline V gene are MNHEY and SVGAGI. This CDR3 contains 14 residues. Trimming shortened V by 8 bases and J by 2 bases, and 15 bases separated the two germline ends. CDR3 in amino acids: CASAYREVNYGYTF. CDR3 DNA: TGTGCCAGCGCCTACAGGGAAGTCAACTATGGCTACACCTTC.

This clone was detected once. This chain uses TRBV18 with TRBJ1-1, with 9 nucleotides matching TRBD1. The V and J ends lost 6 bases and 4 bases, in that order; junction bases with no gene match: 15. Germline CDR1 KGHSH, CDR2 LQKENI. The CDR3 length is 17 residues. The CDR3 DNA reads as TGTGCCAGCTCTTCGGGGCAGGGACAGGGCTCGAGCACTGAAGCTTTCTTT. Translation gives CASSSGQGQGSSTEAFF. Full variable domain (missing parts from reference TRBV18 and TRBJ1-1): NAGVMQNPRHLVRRRGQEARLRCSPMKGHSHVYWYRQLPEEGLKFMVYLQKENIIDESGMPKERFSAEFPKEGPSILRIQQVVRGDSAAYFCASSSGQGQGSSTEAFFGQGTRLTVV.

J is TRBJ1-5 and V is TRBV6-6; 8 bases are a match to TRBD1. This CDR3 spans 14 amino acids. Germline-derived CDR1 and CDR2 are MNHNY and SVGAGI (reference sequence). V was pared by 3 bases and J by 7 bases, with 5 bases of the junction left unmatched. The CDR3 DNA follows: TGTGCCAGCAGTTATCAGGGGGCTGGACAGCCCCAGCATTTT. Translating it yields CASSYQGAGQPQHF.

The chain carries TRBV27 and TRBJ2-3; TRBD2 might be the D (6 bases). The CDR3 sequence is 16 residues long. With 5 bases removed from V and 0 bases from J, the gap between germline ends came to 15 bases. Germline V gene sequence: CDR1 MNHEY, CDR2 SMNVEV (reference sequence). The DNA of the CDR3 is TGTGCCAGCAGTCCCCACCGGAGCGGGAGCACAGATACGCAGTATTTT. The encoded protein is CASSPHRSGSTDTQYF.

The chain links TRBV27 to TRBJ1-6; maybe TRBD1 (5 bases). V lost 3 bases, J lost 5 bases, and 11 bases lay in between. The CDR3 is made up of 15 amino acids. Germline V gene lookup returns CDR1 MNHEY and CDR2 SMNVEV (reference sequence). DNA of the CDR3: TGTGCCAGCAGTTTGGCGCCAGGGCATAATTCACCCCTCCACTTT. Translation gives CASSLAPGHNSPLHF.

The V gene is TRBV7-6, the J gene TRBJ1-5; unclear D gene. Germline V CDR1 and CDR2: SGHVS, FNYEAQ. Deletions cut 5 bases from V and 7 bases from J, with 15 bases between. The CDR3 contains 14 residues. The CDR3 DNA sequence: TGTGCCAGCAGCGCCATCGGAGCGGGGCAGCCCCAGCATTTT. It is translated as CASSAIGAGQPQHF.